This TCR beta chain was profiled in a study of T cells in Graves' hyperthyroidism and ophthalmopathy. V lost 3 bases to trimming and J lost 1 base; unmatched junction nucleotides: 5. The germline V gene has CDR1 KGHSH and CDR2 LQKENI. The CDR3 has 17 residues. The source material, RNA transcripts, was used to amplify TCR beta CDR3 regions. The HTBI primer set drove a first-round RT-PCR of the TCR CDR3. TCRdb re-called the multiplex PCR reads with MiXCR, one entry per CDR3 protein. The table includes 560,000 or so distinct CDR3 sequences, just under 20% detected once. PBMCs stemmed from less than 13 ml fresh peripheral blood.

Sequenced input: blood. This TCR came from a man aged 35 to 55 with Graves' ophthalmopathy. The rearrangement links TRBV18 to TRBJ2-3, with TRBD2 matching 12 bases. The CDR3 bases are TGTGCCAGCTCACCCCTAGCGGGAGGGCCGGGCACAGATACGCAGTATTTT. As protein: CASSPLAGGPGTDTQYF.